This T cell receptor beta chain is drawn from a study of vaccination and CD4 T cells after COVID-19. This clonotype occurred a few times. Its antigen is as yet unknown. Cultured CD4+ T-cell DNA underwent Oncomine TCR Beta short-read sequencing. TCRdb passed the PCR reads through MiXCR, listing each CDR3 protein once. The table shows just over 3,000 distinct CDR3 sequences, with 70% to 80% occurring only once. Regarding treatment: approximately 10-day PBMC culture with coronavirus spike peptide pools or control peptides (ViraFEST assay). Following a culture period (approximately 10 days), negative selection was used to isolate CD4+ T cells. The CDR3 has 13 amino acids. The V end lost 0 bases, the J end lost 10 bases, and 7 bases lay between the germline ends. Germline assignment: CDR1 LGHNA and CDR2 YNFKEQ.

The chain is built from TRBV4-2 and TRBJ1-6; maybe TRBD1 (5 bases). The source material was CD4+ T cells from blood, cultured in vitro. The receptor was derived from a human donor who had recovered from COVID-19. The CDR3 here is CASSQEGESPLHF. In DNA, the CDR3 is TGTGCCAGCAGCCAAGAGGGGGAATCACCCCTCCACTTT.